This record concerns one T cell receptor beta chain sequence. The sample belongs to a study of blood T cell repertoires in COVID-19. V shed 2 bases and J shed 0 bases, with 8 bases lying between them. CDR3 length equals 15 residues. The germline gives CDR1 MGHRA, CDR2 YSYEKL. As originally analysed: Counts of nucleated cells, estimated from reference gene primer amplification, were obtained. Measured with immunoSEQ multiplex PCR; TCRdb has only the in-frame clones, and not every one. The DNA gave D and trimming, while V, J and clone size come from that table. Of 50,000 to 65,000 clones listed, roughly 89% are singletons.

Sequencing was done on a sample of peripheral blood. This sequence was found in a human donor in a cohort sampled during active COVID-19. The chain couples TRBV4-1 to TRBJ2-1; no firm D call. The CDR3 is CASSQSQASYNEQFF. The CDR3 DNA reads TGCGCCAGCAGCCAATCCCAGGCCTCCTACAATGAGCAGTTCTTC.